The rows below give T cell receptor beta chains drawn from one sample of a study of blood T cells in healthy people across ages. TCRdb passed the 5' RACE reads through MiXCR, listing each CDR3 protein once. The sample carries around 870,000 distinct CDR3 sequences, 29% recorded once. Sequencing was performed on blood. The receptors were gathered from a woman of 80 years or more in good health. Each CDR3 is given without its conserved first and last residue. Each record gives: J gene, V gene, CDR3 protein.

TRBJ2-5 | TRBV5-4 | ASSDRGLETQY
TRBJ2-7 | TRBV7-2 | ASSSPVSYEQY
TRBJ1-2 | TRBV18 | ASSRQGTGNGYT
TRBJ2-5 | TRBV20-1 | SARDTLGQYQETQY
TRBJ1-1 | TRBV5-1 | ASSLEGGAGTEAF
TRBJ1-4 | TRBV6-6 | ASSSPETENNEKRF
TRBJ1-2 | TRBV4-1 | ASSQVWQGAGGYT
TRBJ2-1 | TRBV20-1 | SALRVDTYNEQF
TRBJ1-1 | TRBV27 | ASSLSVAGGVNTEAF
TRBJ1-6 | TRBV2 | ASEGRLNSPLH
TRBJ1-5 | TRBV30 | AWETPGHYNQPQH
TRBJ2-5 | TRBV7-9 | ASSLGNYRGRETQY
TRBJ1-1 | TRBV18 | ASSPPGLPGHWNTEAF
TRBJ2-3 | TRBV10-2 | ASSEGGGVSTDTQY